This passage covers 24 T cell receptor beta chains from one sample sequenced in a study of CD8+ T cells in alopecia areata. Reverse transcription of extracted RNA yielded cDNA, which provided the sequencing template. Profiled with immunoSEQ multiplex PCR; TCRdb holds only in-frame clones, not every one. This table holds 110,000 or so clones, 55% to 60% found once. Treatment denoted: oral pan-JAK inhibitor, 5-10 mg twice daily. The material sequenced was CD4+ T cells sorted from blood, taken at week 24, from a patient treated with tofacitinib. The origin of the receptors is a human donor with alopecia areata.

The chain combines TRBV13 with TRBJ2-2; the D gene is possibly TRBD2 (6 bases). V was cut by 1 base and J by 4 bases, with 13 bases left in between. Germline V lookup: CDR1 PRHDT, CDR2 FYEKMQ (reference sequence). The CDR3 consists of 16 residues. The CDR3 loop is CASSLAGLSFTGELFF. The CDR3 bases are TGTGCCAGCAGCTTAGCGGGACTCAGCTTCACCGGGGAGCTGTTTTTT.

This clone has a handful of counts. The chain recombines TRBV7-2 with TRBJ1-6; no clear D gene. CDR3 length: 15 amino acids. V dropped 3 bases and J dropped 10 bases, with 16 bases sitting between them. The germline V gene encodes CDR1 SGHTA and CDR2 FQGNSA. The DNA for the CDR3 is TGTGCCAGCAGCTTGGAGAGGACCGGCAGGTCACCCCTCCACTTT. Encoded protein: CASSLERTGRSPLHF. Looking up the rest from reference TRBV7-2 and TRBJ1-6 gives the full variable domain: GAGVSQSPSNKVTEKGKDVELRCDPISGHTALYWYRQSLGQGLEFLIYFQGNSAPDKSGLPSDRFSAERTGGSVSTLTIQRTQQEDSAVYLCASSLERTGRSPLHFGNGTRLTVT.

The J gene is TRBJ2-3, the V gene TRBV27; TRBD2 is a possible D gene (6 bases). The V end lost 5 bases, the J end lost 5 bases, and 11 bases lay between the germline ends. CDR1 is MNHEY, CDR2 SMNVEV, per germline (reference sequence). The CDR3 contains 13 residues. The CDR3 bases are TGTGCCAGCAGTCCGCGACTAGGAGATACGCAGTATTTT. Amino acid sequence: CASSPRLGDTQYF.

The gene calls are TRBV5-6 and TRBJ2-7; no firm D call. Germline V CDR1 and CDR2: SGHDT, YYEEEE. The CDR3 has 12 residues. V lost 4 bases, J lost 1 base, and 6 bases lay in between. The CDR3 coding sequence is TGTGCCAGCAGCCCTCGGTCCTACGAGCAGTACTTC. Its translation: CASSPRSYEQYF.

This chain joins TRBV23-1 and TRBJ1-5; D not certain. TRBV23-1 counts as an open reading frame of uncertain function. Trimming cost V 3 bases and J 5 bases, with 14 bases left between them. This CDR3 is 15 amino acids long. The CDR3 protein is CASSQAGASHQPQHF. CDR3 nucleotides: TGCGCCAGCAGTCAGGCGGGAGCCTCACATCAGCCCCAGCATTTT.

This clone has just a few counts. The rearrangement uses TRBV30 and TRBJ2-3; D might be TRBD2 (6 bases). The CDR3 length is 11 residues. The germline V gene has CDR1 GTSNPN and CDR2 SVGIG (reference sequence). V lost 6 bases, J lost 6 bases, and 10 bases lay in between. CDR3 coding DNA: TGTGCCTGTGCGGGAAAGGATACGCAGTATTTT. This encodes CACAGKDTQYF.

This clone appeared a few times. V and J are TRBV2 and TRBJ2-2; TRBD2 matches 9 bases. With 10 bases clipped from V and 4 bases from J, the junction kept 13 bases outside the gene matches. CDR1 and CDR2 (germline): SNHLY, FYNNEI. The CDR3 covers 16 residues. In DNA, the CDR3 is TGTGCCACCACCACCCTAGCGGGACGCACCACCGGGGAGCTGTTTTTT. It translates to CATTTLAGRTTGELFF. Full variable domain (remainder filled in from reference TRBV2 and TRBJ2-2): EPEVTQTPSHQVTQMGQEVILRCVPISNHLYFYWYRQILGQKVEFLVSFYNNEISEKSEIFDDQFSVERPDGSNFTLKIRSTKLEDSAMYFCATTTLAGRTTGELFFGEGSRLTVL.

The chain couples TRBV5-6 to TRBJ2-7; TRBD2 matches at 9 bases. Germline assignment: CDR1 SGHDT and CDR2 YYEEEE. V trimming: 4 bases; J trimming: 5 bases; junction bases outside the gene matches: 10. This CDR3 spans 15 amino acids. CDR3 bases: TGTGCCAGCAGCCAACCCGGGACTAGCTTCGACGAGCAGTACTTC. Translated, it gives CASSQPGTSFDEQYF.

In this sample, this clone turned up a few times. This chain connects TRBV6-6 to TRBJ1-2, with D perhaps matching TRBD1 (6 bases). Germline V gives CDR1 MNHNY, CDR2 SVGAGI (reference sequence). The CDR3 has 12 amino acids. The V end was cut by 8 bases, the J end by 0 bases, with 7 bases between. The CDR3 DNA sequence: TGTGCCAGCGGGGGCTCTAACTATGGCTACACCTTC. Protein sequence: CASGGSNYGYTF.

J is TRBJ1-4 and V is TRBV7-2; D is perhaps TRBD1 (6 bases). The CDR3 totals 17 residues. Germline V lookup: CDR1 SGHTA, CDR2 FQGNSA. Trimming left V 0 bases short and J 5 bases short, with 16 bases between. The CDR3 spells CASSLAGSGQRNEKLFF. In nucleotides, the CDR3 is TGTGCCAGCAGCTTAGCGGGGAGCGGACAGAGGAATGAAAAACTGTTTTTT.

The rearrangement links TRBV30 to TRBJ1-1; no firm D call. Deletions cut 3 bases from V and 4 bases from J, with 12 bases between. In germline, CDR1 is GTSNPN, CDR2 SVGIG (reference sequence). This CDR3 comprises 13 residues. CDR3 coding DNA: TGTGCCTGGAGACCCAGCTCCAGCACTGAAGCTTTCTTT. Protein product: CAWRPSSSTEAFF.

The chain has TRBV7-9 and TRBJ2-5; D is tentatively TRBD1 or TRBD2 (5 bases each). This CDR3 is 15 amino acids long. V gave up 2 bases and J gave up 4 bases, with 14 bases separating them. CDR1 is SEHNR, CDR2 FQNEAQ, per germline (reference sequence). CDR3 in DNA: TGTGCCAGCAGCTTACGTGAGGGGATTGGAGAGACCCAGTACTTC. Amino acids: CASSLREGIGETQYF.

V is TRBV29-1 and J is TRBJ1-1; D may be TRBD1 (5 bases). The CDR3 length is 12 residues. Germline values: CDR1 SQVTM, CDR2 ANQGSEA. Trimming pared 4 bases from V and 4 bases from J, leaving 10 bases between. The CDR3 spells CSVGQGGTEAFF. The DNA of the CDR3 is TGCAGCGTTGGGCAGGGAGGCACTGAAGCTTTCTTT.

The CDR3 DNA is TGTGCCAGCAGATCCGGGACAGTCCCCACCGGGGAGCTGTTTTTT. It yields the protein CASRSGTVPTGELFF. V and J are TRBV28 and TRBJ2-2, with TRBD1 identical over 7 bases. The germline V gene has CDR1 MDHEN and CDR2 SYDVKM. V gave up 6 bases and J gave up 4 bases; unmatched junction bases: 8. There are 15 residues in the CDR3.

Many counts were recorded for this clone. The gene calls are TRBV5-4 and TRBJ2-3; a possible D gene is TRBD2 (6 bases). Germline CDR1 is SGHNT and CDR2 is YYREEE (reference sequence). This CDR3 is 16 amino acids long. Between the trimmed V and J ends, which lost 1 base and 0 bases, there was a span of 12 bases. In DNA form, the CDR3 reads TGTGCCAGCAGCTTGAAGTCTAGCGCTAGCACAGATACGCAGTATTTT. Its translation: CASSLKSSASTDTQYF.

The V and J genes are TRBV7-9 and TRBJ2-3; 13 bases map to TRBD2. The V gene's germline CDR1 is SEHNR and CDR2 FQNEAQ (reference sequence). V shed 6 bases, J shed 6 bases, and the junction held 0 bases outside the gene matches. The CDR3 is 13 amino acids. CDR3 in amino acids: CASRTSGGDTQYF. The CDR3 coding sequence is TGTGCCAGCAGGACTAGCGGGGGGGATACGCAGTATTTT.

The genes are TRBV18 and TRBJ2-7; 7 bases agree with TRBD1. V was pared by 4 bases and J by 6 bases, with 6 bases of the junction left unmatched. CDR1 and CDR2 from the germline V gene are KGHSH and LQKENI. The CDR3 is 13 amino acids. The CDR3 DNA is TGTGCCAGCTCACTAGACAGGGACGGCGAGCAGTACTTC. Its translation: CASSLDRDGEQYF.

This rearrangement joins TRBV25-1 to TRBJ1-2; TRBD1 aligns across 12 bases. J was trimmed by 8 bases and V by 4 bases; bases with no gene match: 5. The germline V gene has CDR1 MGHDK and CDR2 SYGVNS. The CDR3 has 14 amino acids. The CDR3 is CASSGDRGLSGYTF. CDR3 DNA: TGTGCCAGCAGTGGGGACAGGGGGCTCTCGGGCTACACCTTC.

This clone was seen a few times. CDR3 DNA: TGTGCCAGCAGCCCAGAAGCTGAAGCTTTCTTT. Translating it yields CASSPEAEAFF. The chain carries TRBV7-9 and TRBJ1-1; unclear D gene. The CDR3 runs 11 residues. V was shortened by 5 bases and J by 6 bases, with 7 bases between the two germline ends. Germline loops: CDR1 SEHNR, CDR2 FQNEAQ (reference sequence).

The chain combines TRBV2 with TRBJ2-5; D ambiguous. The germline V and J ends were trimmed by 4 bases and 5 bases, with 26 bases remaining between them. The CDR3 contains 18 residues. Germline loops: CDR1 SNHLY, CDR2 FYNNEI. The CDR3 spells CASSGHSWEGNSGETQYF. The CDR3 DNA reads as TGTGCCAGCAGTGGCCACTCATGGGAAGGAAATTCCGGCGAGACCCAGTACTTC.

This chain uses TRBV5-1 with TRBJ2-3; 11 bases map to TRBD1. Germline assignment: CDR1 SGHRS and CDR2 YFSETQ. The V segment lost 3 bases and the J segment 3 bases; nucleotides outside the gene matches: 3. The CDR3 runs 15 residues. CDR3 in DNA: TGCGCCAGCAGCTCTGGACAGGGGGCAACAGATACGCAGTATTTT. Amino acid sequence: CASSSGQGATDTQYF.

CDR3 in amino acids: CASSYGAGENYEQYF. The CDR3 DNA reads TGTGCCAGCAGTTACGGGGCAGGGGAAAACTACGAGCAGTACTTC. The chain joins TRBV6-5 to TRBJ2-7, with D perhaps matching TRBD1 (6 bases). In germline, CDR1 is MNHEY, CDR2 SVGAGI. The CDR3 has 15 residues. V dropped 2 bases and J dropped 3 bases, with 14 bases sitting between them.

The sample holds a few counts of this clone. This chain links TRBV30 with TRBJ2-7; D may be TRBD1 (6 bases). Germline-derived CDR1 and CDR2 are GTSNPN and SVGIG (reference sequence). Trimming cost V 0 bases and J 5 bases, with 17 bases left between them. CDR3 size: 15 residues. The CDR3 loop is CAWSVIRQGIHEQYF. CDR3 sequence (DNA): TGTGCCTGGAGTGTAATCCGGCAGGGGATCCACGAGCAGTACTTC. Full variable domain (rest looked up from reference TRBV30 and TRBJ2-7): SQTIHQWPATLVQPVGSPLSLECTVEGTSNPNLYWYRQAAGRGLQLLFYSVGIGQISSEVPQNLSASRPQDRQFILSSKKLLLSDSGFYLCAWSVIRQGIHEQYFGPGTRLTVT.

This clone has a handful of counts. This sequence joins TRBV9 and TRBJ2-7; a weak D match, TRBD1 (6 bases). The CDR3 loop spans 14 amino acids. Per the germline V gene, CDR1 is SGDLS and CDR2 is YYNGEE. Trimming removed 0 bases from V and 5 bases from J, with 12 bases in between. The CDR3 DNA reads as TGTGCCAGCAGCGTAGGGGACAAGGTCCACGAGCAGTACTTC. It specifies CASSVGDKVHEQYF.